This TCR beta chain was sequenced for a study of beta chain features in type 1 diabetes. Study observations and caveats: Type 1 diabetes patients had VDJ junctions that carried fewer insertions and more deletions. These data did not resolve whether HLA type affects TCRB rearrangement.

This clone came up many times. What it binds is not known. The investigators reverse transcribed all of the isolated RNA, so they sequenced expressed TCRB transcripts. Data came from immunoSEQ multiplex PCR; TCRdb stores just in-frame clones and leaves some out. The sample lists about 140,000 clones, less than 11% occurring once. Trimming took off 3 bases at V and 8 bases at J, with 14 bases between the two ends. CDR1 and CDR2 (germline): LGHNA, YSLEER. CDR3 length: 14 amino acids. This chain joins TRBV4-3 and TRBJ1-3; tentatively, D is TRBD1 (6 bases). This sequence was found in a man between 18 and 29 years old in good health. Material: naive CD4+ T cells from blood. CDR3 loop: CASSQSWGLDTIYF. CDR3 nucleotide sequence: TGCGCCAGCAGCCAGAGCTGGGGGCTGGACACCATATATTTT.